The 32 T cell receptor beta chains below all came from one sample that was sequenced in a study of T cell clonality in common variable immunodeficiency. Their recognized antigens are unknown. Whole-study findings and limits: Fewer deletions and N-nucleotide insertions were reportedly seen in common variable immunodeficiency TCR beta sequences.

The method was immunoSEQ multiplex PCR; TCRdb's version includes in-frame clones alone and lacks a portion of them. Observed are about 34,000 clones, no singletons, with the top ten taking about 26%. The material sequenced was peripheral blood mononuclear cells. The receptors stem from a human donor with common variable immunodeficiency.

In this sample, this clone turned up many times. The CDR3 bases that were read are TGCGCCAGCAGCCAAGGCCTTACCAGGAAAAATACG. Protein sequence: CASSQGLTRKNT. The entire CDR3 is CASSQGLTRKNTQYF. The chain joins TRBV5-1 to TRBJ2-3; the D is unclear. The sequence runs out 3 residues before the end of the CDR3; the remainder is reconstructed from the germline J gene. This CDR3 is built from 15 residues. The germline V gene has CDR1 SGHRS and CDR2 YFSETQ. V shed 4 bases and J shed 7 bases, with 19 bases lying between them.

At least ten counts were recorded for this clone. Read data end 3 residues before the CDR3 end; the end is taken from the germline J gene. The chain recombines TRBV19 with TRBJ1-1, with 10 bases lining up with TRBD1. The CDR3 extends over 14 amino acids. The V gene's germline CDR1 is LNHDA and CDR2 SQIVND (reference sequence). The V and J ends lost 3 bases and 5 bases, in that order; junction bases with no gene match: 3. CDR3: CASSIGQGVTEAFF. CDR3 DNA (partial): TGTGCCAGTAGTATCGGACAGGGGGTGACTGAA.

This clone came up many times. CDR3 bases read: TGTGCCAGCAGGGTCCAGGGGGCGGGAGGC. It yields the protein CASRVQGAGG. The whole CDR3 is CASRVQGAGGYTF. V gene TRBV2 combines with J gene TRBJ1-2; 8 nucleotides line up with TRBD1. The read gets to within 3 residues of the CDR3 end, and the germline J gene fills in the rest. The CDR3 contains 13 residues. Germline V lookup: CDR1 SNHLY, CDR2 FYNNEI. Full variable domain (remainder filled in from reference TRBV2 and TRBJ1-2): EPEVTQTPSHQVTQMGQEVILRCVPISNHLYFYWYRQILGQKVEFLVSFYNNEISEKSEIFDDQFSVERPDGSNFTLKIRSTKLEDSAMYFCASRVQGAGGYTFGSGTRLTVV.

Comments on this clone: Read coverage stops 3 residues before the CDR3 terminus; the germline J gene supplies the remainder. V and J are TRBV18 and TRBJ1-5; 8 nucleotides agree with TRBD1. The CDR3 sequence is 16 residues long. The V gene's germline CDR1 is KGHSH and CDR2 LQKENI. The V and J ends lost 3 bases and 3 bases, in that order; junction bases with no gene match: 7. The CDR3 bases that were read are TGTGCCAGCTCACCCGGGACAGGATTGCTCAATCAGCCC. This sequence encodes CASSPGTGLLNQP. The full CDR3 reads CASSPGTGLLNQPQHF.

This clone was picked up many times. CDR3 in amino acids: CASSPGTVNRQPQHF. The covered CDR3 bases are TGTGCCAGCAGTCCCGGGACAGTTAATAGACAGCCC. The chain combines TRBV12-3 or TRBV12-4 with TRBJ1-5; 7 nucleotides align to TRBD1. The sequence runs out 3 residues before the end of the CDR3; the remainder is reconstructed from the germline J gene. With V trimmed by 5 bases and J by 7 bases, 11 bases remained unmatched. CDR3 length: 15 amino acids.

With respect to this clone: The sequence runs out 3 residues before the end of the CDR3; the remainder is reconstructed from the germline J gene. V usage is TRBV5-1 and J usage is TRBJ2-5, with D possibly being TRBD1 (5 bases). The CDR3 covers 16 residues. Trimming removed 4 bases at V and 0 bases at J, with 16 bases between. Germline CDR1 is SGHRS and CDR2 is YFSETQ. CDR3 region: CASSPQGRVYQETQYF. CDR3 DNA (partial): TGCGCCAGCAGCCCGCAGGGCAGGGTGTACCAAGAGACC. Together with reference TRBV5-1 and TRBJ2-5, the CDR3 gives the full variable domain: KAGVTQTPRYLIKTRGQQVTLSCSPISGHRSVSWYQQTPGQGLQFLFEYFSETQRNKGNFPGRFSGRQFSNSRSEMNVSTLELGDSALYLCASSPQGRVYQETQYFGPGTRLLVL.

This clone turned up a few times. The observed sequence ends 3 residues before the CDR3 terminus, with the missing tail filled in from the germline J gene. The chain employs TRBV5-1 and TRBJ2-7, with 8 positions matching TRBD1. V lost 5 bases, J lost 3 bases, and 7 bases stayed unmatched. This CDR3 is built from 14 residues. The germline gives CDR1 SGHRS, CDR2 YFSETQ. Partial CDR3 DNA: TGCGCCAGCAGTCGTGACAGGGGAGACTACGAG. Protein sequence: CASSRDRGDYE. The entire CDR3 is CASSRDRGDYEQYF.

This clone was seen many times. The CDR3 bases that were read are TGTGCCAGTAGTAAGCCGGCGACAGGGGTAAATGAG. This translates into CASSKPATGVNE. The CDR3 reads in full as CASSKPATGVNEQFF. The chain has TRBV19 and TRBJ2-1; 8 bases agree with TRBD1. The read terminates 3 residues ahead of where the CDR3 ends, so the germline J gene completes it. Germline trimming cut 4 bases from V and 7 bases from J; bases unmatched to any gene: 9. Germline V lookup: CDR1 LNHDA, CDR2 SQIVND (reference sequence). This CDR3 spans 15 amino acids.

The table lists this clone with many counts. The read ends 3 residues before the CDR3 terminus; that terminus is restored from the germline J gene. V and J are TRBV18 and TRBJ1-2; weak D call: TRBD1 (5 bases). The V gene's germline CDR1 is KGHSH and CDR2 LQKENI. The CDR3 is 16 amino acids. Trimming stripped 1 base from V and 1 base from J, with 13 bases between. The CDR3 is CASSPRGRVGNYGYTF. The covered CDR3 bases are TGTGCCAGCTCACCACGGGGCAGGGTCGGTAACTATGGC.

Notes on this clone: The read terminates 3 residues before the CDR3 end, so the remaining end is supplied by the germline J gene. This chain joins TRBV7-3 and TRBJ2-1, with D unclear. CDR1 is SGHTA, CDR2 FQGTGA, per germline. Trimming left V 9 bases short and J 7 bases short, with 16 bases between. This CDR3 region has 13 residues. The covered CDR3 bases are TGTGCCAGTTCCGACGGCCCTAGTAATGAG. Amino acid sequence: CASSDGPSNE. The entire CDR3 reads CASSDGPSNEQFF.

This clone was recorded at least ten times. Read sequence stops 3 residues before the CDR3 end, and the germline J gene provides the missing end. V gene TRBV7-3 combines with J gene TRBJ1-2, with D possibly matching TRBD1 (6 bases). Trimming stripped 5 bases from V and 3 bases from J, with 13 bases between. Germline CDR1 reads SGHTA; CDR2 reads FQGTGA. The CDR3 has 14 residues. The DNA read from the CDR3 is TGTGCCAGCAGCGGACAGCCGACTGACTATGGC. It is translated as CASSGQPTDYG. The whole CDR3 region reads CASSGQPTDYGYTF.

In the case of this clone: The read ends 3 residues early relative to the CDR3; the germline J gene fills the gap. This chain joins TRBV6-1 and TRBJ2-1, with 12 bases identical to TRBD2. Trimming cost V 4 bases and J 5 bases; bases outside gene matches: 3. The CDR3 runs to 15 residues. Germline lookup yields CDR1 MNHNS and CDR2 SASEGT. The sequenced part of the CDR3 DNA is TGTGCCAGCAGTGTGACTAGCGGGAGCCACAATGAG. It is translated as CASSVTSGSHNE. The whole CDR3 protein is CASSVTSGSHNEQFF.

This clone was seen at least ten times. The read ends 3 residues early relative to the CDR3; the germline J gene fills the gap. The V and J genes are TRBV4-2 and TRBJ2-1; a weak D match, TRBD1 (6 bases). Per germline, CDR1 LGHNA and CDR2 YNFKEQ. V lost 3 bases, J lost 0 bases, and 24 bases lay in between. The CDR3 consists of 20 residues. This chain's CDR3 is CASSQPTGPQPLLSYNEQFF. The sequenced part of the CDR3 DNA is TGTGCCAGCAGCCAGCCGACAGGCCCCCAGCCCCTACTCTCCTACAATGAG.

This clone was counted a few times. The read finishes 3 residues shy of the CDR3 end, and the germline J gene is used to complete it. This chain uses TRBV30 with TRBJ1-3, with 8 bases that match TRBD1. Germline lookup yields CDR1 GTSNPN and CDR2 SVGIG (reference sequence). The CDR3 consists of 14 residues. Losses at the gene ends were 5 bases for V and 4 bases for J; bases not matched to a gene: 7. This CDR3 is CAWGSGTGGNTIYF. The sequenced CDR3 bases are TGTGCCTGGGGATCCGGGACAGGCGGAAACACC.

Comment on this clone: The read stops 3 residues short of the end of the CDR3; the missing end is completed from the germline J gene. The chain recombines TRBV6-2 or TRBV6-3 with TRBJ2-5; 10 bases agree with TRBD1. Unmatched junction bases numbered 4, after V lost 5 bases and J lost 4 bases. CDR1 and CDR2 from the germline V gene are MNHEY and SVGEGT. The CDR3 length is 14 residues. The CDR3 DNA, read in part, is TGTGCCAGCAGTCGGACAGGGGGTTCAGAGACC. The encoded protein is CASSRTGGSET. The entire CDR3 protein reads CASSRTGGSETQYF.

This clone came up many times. The read terminates 3 residues ahead of where the CDR3 ends, so the germline J gene completes it. This chain uses TRBV20-1 with TRBJ1-1; D remains unclear. V lost 0 bases, J lost 2 bases, and 13 bases lay in between. Germline V gene data show CDR1 as DFQATT and CDR2 as SNEGSKA (reference sequence). The length of the CDR3 is 15 residues. Incomplete CDR3 DNA: TGCAGTGCTAGAGATTGGGCAGGTACCAACACTGAA. Residues: CSARDWAGTNTE. The CDR3 reads in full as CSARDWAGTNTEAFF.

This clone occurred a few times. The CDR3 is cut off 3 residues early in the read; its end comes from the germline J gene. The chain joins TRBV2 to TRBJ1-3; the D gene is possibly TRBD1 (5 bases). CDR1 is SNHLY and CDR2 is FYNNEI in the germline V gene. This CDR3 has 13 residues. With 7 bases removed from V and 0 bases from J, the gap between germline ends came to 7 bases. This CDR3 is CASTRVSGNTIYF. Partial CDR3 DNA: TGTGCCAGCACCAGGGTCTCTGGAAACACC.

This clone showed up many times. The read ends 3 residues before the CDR3 terminus; that terminus is restored from the germline J gene. The gene calls are TRBV20-1 and TRBJ2-7; 7 bases align to TRBD2. The V and J ends lost 6 bases and 5 bases, in that order; junction bases with no gene match: 7. Germline loops: CDR1 DFQATT, CDR2 SNEGSKA (reference sequence). The CDR3 spans 12 residues. The sequenced part of the CDR3 DNA is TGCAGTGCGGACTCAAGCGGGGACGAG. It translates to CSADSSGDE. The full CDR3 reads CSADSSGDEQYF.

This clone was detected only a few times. This CDR3 reads CASSAGLGEETQYF. The part of the CDR3 DNA that was read is TGTGCCAGCAGTGCAGGACTGGGAGAAGAGACC. J is TRBJ2-5 and V is TRBV7-9, with D possibly TRBD2 on 5 matching bases. The read gets to within 3 residues of the CDR3 end, and the germline J gene fills in the rest. The V end was cut by 6 bases, the J end by 3 bases, with 14 bases between. The CDR3 covers 14 residues. Germline V gene sequence: CDR1 SEHNR, CDR2 FQNEAQ (reference sequence).

This clone has ten or more counts. The read halts 3 residues ahead of the CDR3 end, with the missing end drawn from the germline J gene. The V and J genes are TRBV10-3 and TRBJ1-1; D is possibly TRBD1 (5 bases). Germline V CDR1 and CDR2: ENHRY, SYGVKD. CDR3 length: 11 amino acids. V lost 6 bases and J lost 7, with 9 bases in between. The CDR3 region is CAIRLGLEAFF. Incomplete CDR3 DNA: TGTGCCATCAGATTGGGACTTGAA.

This clone was seen a handful of times. The CDR3 extends 3 residues past the end of the read, so its final part is completed from the germline J gene. J is TRBJ2-1 and V is TRBV7-3; possible D gene TRBD1, 6 bases. Looked up from germline, CDR1 is SGHTA and CDR2 is FQGTGA. The ends were cut back, 5 bases at V and 9 bases at J, with 14 bases in the middle. This CDR3 is 13 amino acids long. Incomplete CDR3 DNA: TGTGCCAGCAGCGTAGGACAGCACGGTGAG. This sequence encodes CASSVGQHGE. Given in full, the CDR3 is CASSVGQHGEQFF.

At least ten counts were recorded for this clone. The CDR3 end falls 3 residues outside the read, so it is completed with the germline J gene. V usage is TRBV13 and J usage is TRBJ2-3, with 10 bases that match TRBD2. The CDR3 is 12 residues long. Germline CDR1 reads PRHDT; CDR2 reads FYEKMQ (reference sequence). CDR3 sequence: CASSLGLAPQYF. CDR3 bases read: TGTGCCAGCAGCTTGGGACTAGCGCCG. The full variable domain, rest sourced from reference TRBV13 and TRBJ2-3, is AAGVIQSPRHLIKEKRETATLKCYPIPRHDTVYWYQQGPGQDPQFLISFYEKMQSDKGSIPDRFSAQQFSDYHSELNMSSLELGDSALYFCASSLGLAPQYFGPGTRLTVL.

There are many counts of this clone. The sequenced CDR3 bases are TGTGCCAGTAATCGACAGGGAGGCACTGAA. Residues: CASNRQGGTE. The full CDR3 reads CASNRQGGTEAFF. The chain is built from TRBV19 and TRBJ1-1; TRBD1 agrees at 7 bases. The CDR3 extends 3 residues past the end of the read, so its final part is completed from the germline J gene. This CDR3 is 13 amino acids long. The germline V gene has CDR1 LNHDA and CDR2 SQIVND (reference sequence). Unmatched junction bases numbered 6, after V lost 7 bases and J lost 4 bases.

This clone was counted only a few times. The CDR3 sequence is CASSLVGGPEQYF. CDR3 DNA, as far as it was read: TGTGCCAGCAGCTTAGTTGGAGGGCCCGAG. This chain joins TRBV7-9 and TRBJ2-7; D perhaps matches TRBD2 (6 bases). The CDR3 is cut off 3 residues early in the read; its end comes from the germline J gene. Germline V CDR1 and CDR2: SEHNR, FQNEAQ (reference sequence). CDR3 length equals 13 residues. Deletions cut 1 base from V and 6 bases from J, with 10 bases between.

This clone was counted at least ten times. The CDR3 end is not reached by the read, which stops 3 residues before it; the germline J gene fills it in. The chain has TRBV29-1 and TRBJ2-3, with 7 bases lining up with TRBD2. V was pared by 2 bases and J by 2 bases, with 4 bases of the junction left unmatched. Germline V lookup: CDR1 SQVTM, CDR2 ANQGSEA. The CDR3 is 14 residues long. The CDR3 bases that were read are TGCAGCGTTGAACCCAGCGGGAACACAGATACG. This sequence encodes CSVEPSGNTDT. The whole CDR3 reads CSVEPSGNTDTQYF.

As concerns this clone: The sequenced fragment ends 3 residues before the CDR3 boundary, so the rest is inferred from the germline J gene. This chain connects TRBV19 to TRBJ2-7; D perhaps matches TRBD2 (7 bases). V was trimmed by 0 bases and J by 5 bases, leaving 11 bases between them. The CDR3 runs 14 residues. CDR1 and CDR2 (germline): LNHDA, SQIVND (reference sequence). CDR3 DNA, as far as it was read: TGTGCCAGTAGTATAGAGGCGGGGGCCCACGAG. The encoded protein is CASSIEAGAHE. The CDR3 in its entirety is CASSIEAGAHEQYF. The variable domain in full, completed from reference TRBV19 and TRBJ2-7, reads DGGITQSPKYLFRKEGQNVTLSCEQNLNHDAMYWYRQDPGQGLRLIYYSQIVNDFQKGDIAEGYSVSREKKESFPLTVTSAQKNPTAFYLCASSIEAGAHEQYFGPGTRLTVT.

This clone was observed a handful of times. The CDR3 end is not reached by the read, which stops 3 residues before it; the germline J gene fills it in. The chain joins TRBV13 to TRBJ2-7, with 7 positions matching TRBD2. CDR1 and CDR2 from the germline V gene are PRHDT and FYEKMQ (reference sequence). Trimming at V came to 3 bases and at J to 0 bases, leaving 8 bases not matched to a gene. CDR3 length: 16 amino acids. The CDR3 reads CASSFRKRDFSYEQYF. The CDR3 bases that were read are TGTGCCAGCAGCTTCCGCAAGCGGGACTTCTCCTACGAG.

This clone was observed at least ten times. The sequenced fragment ends 3 residues before the CDR3 boundary, so the rest is inferred from the germline J gene. The rearrangement uses TRBV14 and TRBJ2-1, with D tentatively TRBD2 (6 bases). The V gene lost 4 bases and the J gene lost 5 bases, with 18 bases spanning the gap. This CDR3 is 16 amino acids long. CDR1 and CDR2 from the germline V gene are SGHDN and FVKESK. The covered CDR3 bases are TGTGCCAGCAGCCCCCACCGACTAGTTACTCACAATGAG. Translating it yields CASSPHRLVTHNE. Given in full, the CDR3 is CASSPHRLVTHNEQFF.

A remark on this clone: The read terminates 3 residues ahead of where the CDR3 ends, so the germline J gene completes it. V usage is TRBV7-9 and J usage is TRBJ2-7; D might be TRBD1 (6 bases). The ends were cut back, 1 base at V and 5 bases at J, with 15 bases in the middle. This CDR3 spans 15 amino acids. CDR1 is SEHNR, CDR2 FQNEAQ, per germline (reference sequence). The CDR3 region is CASSLEGQLFDEQYF. The sequenced CDR3 bases are TGTGCCAGCAGCTTAGAGGGACAACTTTTTGACGAG. Complete variable domain (other parts from reference TRBV7-9 and TRBJ2-7): DTGVSQNPRHKITKRGQNVTFRCDPISEHNRLYWYRQTLGQGPEFLTYFQNEAQLEKSRLLSDRFSAERPKGSFSTLEIQRTEQGDSAMYLCASSLEGQLFDEQYFGPGTRLTVT.

Remarks on this clone: With the read ending 3 residues before the CDR3 end, the germline J gene is used to fill in that end. The gene calls are TRBV7-9 and TRBJ1-3, with D possibly TRBD1 on 6 matching bases. Germline CDR1 reads SEHNR; CDR2 reads FQNEAQ (reference sequence). The CDR3 is made up of 14 amino acids. Trimming took off 3 bases at V and 2 bases at J, with 8 bases between the two ends. The DNA read from the CDR3 is TGTGCCAGCAGCTTCAGGGGCACTGGAAACACC. This translates into CASSFRGTGNT. The full CDR3 sequence reads CASSFRGTGNTIYF.

This clone has a handful of counts. The read terminates 3 residues ahead of where the CDR3 ends, so the germline J gene completes it. The chain links TRBV30 to TRBJ2-2; D uncertain. The germline V gene has CDR1 GTSNPN and CDR2 SVGIG (reference sequence). Trimming removed 0 bases from V and 7 bases from J, with 9 bases in between. CDR3 length equals 13 residues. The sequenced CDR3 bases are TGTGCCTGGAGTGTCCTAGTTATCGGGGAG. Its protein is CAWSVLVIGE. The CDR3 reads in full as CAWSVLVIGELFF.

This clone has more than one count but fewer than ten. Partial CDR3 DNA: TGTGCCAGTAGTCCAGACAGGGGAGCGGTCTATGGC. This translates into CASSPDRGAVYG. The whole CDR3 region reads CASSPDRGAVYGYTF. The chain has TRBV19 and TRBJ1-2; 8 nucleotides line up with TRBD1. The read ends 3 residues before the CDR3 terminus; that terminus is restored from the germline J gene. After removal of 5 bases from V and 4 bases from J, the junction contained 9 bases not matched to a gene. The CDR3 runs to 15 residues. Germline CDR1 is LNHDA and CDR2 is SQIVND (reference sequence).